Sequencing of this T cell receptor beta chain was carried out in a study of graft-versus-host responses after intestinal transplantation. Looking at the study overall: The whole recipient group had anti-thymocyte globulin induction followed by tacrolimus and steroids for around 3 years. Study findings and constraints: There were GvH clones found in recipient marrow, and some of them appeared first in ileum or blood.

V was clipped by 4 bases and J by 1 base, with 7 bases between them. Germline CDR1 and CDR2: GTSNPN and SVGIG (reference sequence). CDR3 length: 12 amino acids. Repertoires were generated with immunoSEQ multiplex PCR, while TCRdb's copy carries only in-frame clones and drops some. The sample shows tens of thousands of clones, 85% to 95% of them seen only once. On this clone: Its antigen is not known.

The chain uses TRBV30 and TRBJ1-1; D call uncertain. Sequenced here: unstimulated CD8+ T cells sorted from spleen or lymph node cells, sampled before transplant. This TCR was recovered from a human donor who was the organ donor for an intestinal transplant. For the CDR3, the DNA is TGTGCCTGGAAGACAACGAACACTGAAGCTTTCTTT. It encodes CAWKTTNTEAFF.